These 16 T cell receptor beta chains came from one sample sequenced in a study of blood T cell repertoires in COVID-19. The data were produced by immunoSEQ multiplex PCR, yet TCRdb's version contains in-frame clones alone and is incomplete. This table holds over 300,000 clones, around 86% found once. The sample was PBMCs or T cells enriched from blood (not recorded which). The receptors stem from a woman under 30 who had recovered from COVID-19.

The V call is TRBV9, the J call TRBJ1-1, with D possibly being TRBD1 (6 bases). Trimming stripped 8 bases from V and 0 bases from J, with 20 bases between. CDR1 and CDR2 (germline): SGDLS, YYNGEE. The CDR3 is made up of 16 amino acids. The CDR3 DNA reads TGTGCCAGGGCAGGGACACCTTACGAACTGAACACTGAAGCTTTCTTT. Translation gives CARAGTPYELNTEAFF.

This clone was seen a single time. The chain couples TRBV5-1 to TRBJ1-2; TRBD1 matches at 9 bases. Per germline, CDR1 SGHRS and CDR2 YFSETQ. There are 12 residues in the CDR3. V lost 3 bases, J lost 7 bases, and 1 base stayed unmatched. The CDR3 loop reads CASSWGQGGYTF. CDR3 coding DNA: TGCGCCAGCAGCTGGGGACAGGGTGGCTACACCTTC.

The chain recombines TRBV2 with TRBJ2-3; 8 nucleotides agree with TRBD1. Trimming took 5 bases from V and 0 from J; bases not matched to a gene: 4. This CDR3 has 15 residues. Germline CDR1 SNHLY, CDR2 FYNNEI. CDR3 protein: CASSSGQGSTDTQYF. The CDR3, as DNA: TGTGCCAGCAGTTCAGGACAGGGTAGCACAGATACGCAGTATTTT.

The chain combines TRBV10-2 with TRBJ2-7; D may be TRBD1 (6 bases). Looked up from germline, CDR1 is WSHSY and CDR2 is SAAADI. The CDR3 consists of 14 residues. V lost 3 bases, J lost 2 bases, and 11 bases lay in between. CDR3 DNA: TGCGCCAGCAGTGATTGGCAGGGGACCTACGAGCAGTACTTC. It codes for CASSDWQGTYEQYF.

The chain joins TRBV18 to TRBJ2-7; TRBD1 aligns across 10 bases. The J segment lost 5 bases and the V segment lost 6 bases, leaving 4 bases of the junction unmatched. Germline loops: CDR1 KGHSH, CDR2 LQKENI. This CDR3 has 13 amino acids. The CDR3 DNA reads TGTGCCAGCTCGAGACAGGGGGCCGACGAGCAGTACTTC. This codes for CASSRQGADEQYF.

J is TRBJ2-1 and V is TRBV3-1 (or the pseudogene TRBV3-2); the match to TRBD2 covers 13 bases. The trim removed 2 bases at V and 2 bases at J, leaving 9 bases unmatched. The CDR3 contains 19 residues. Germline V gene sequence: CDR1 LGHDT, CDR2 YNNKEL (reference sequence). CDR3 sequence: CASSQKMWTSGGTYNEQFF. DNA of the CDR3: TGTGCCAGCAGCCAAAAGATGTGGACTAGCGGGGGAACCTACAATGAGCAGTTCTTC.

In regard to this clone: Other DNA sequences in this specimen translate into the identical CDR3. The V call is TRBV30, the J call TRBJ1-2; D gene uncertain. Germline V lookup: CDR1 GTSNPN, CDR2 SVGIG (reference sequence). CDR3 length equals 11 residues. V was trimmed by 2 bases and J by 4 bases, leaving 5 bases between them. The CDR3 region is CAWSPSYGYTF. The CDR3 bases are TGTGCCTGGAGTCCGAGCTATGGCTACACCTTC.

This clone is a singleton in its sample. Written as DNA, the CDR3 is TGTGCCAGCAGCCACCACAGGCGCCTTCTGAACACTGAAGCTTTCTTT. Translating it yields CASSHHRRLLNTEAFF. The chain uses TRBV3-1 (or the pseudogene TRBV3-2) and TRBJ1-1; a weak D match, TRBD1 (5 bases). The ends were cut back, 3 bases at V and 0 bases at J, with 14 bases in the middle. Germline CDR1 LGHDT, CDR2 YNNKEL (reference sequence). This CDR3 region has 16 residues.

The chain carries TRBV29-1 and TRBJ1-2; the D gene is possibly TRBD1 (6 bases). The V gene's germline CDR1 is SQVTM and CDR2 ANQGSEA. The CDR3 is made up of 13 amino acids. V dropped 7 bases and J dropped 3 bases, with 15 bases sitting between them. The CDR3 reads CSAINRDDYGYTF. In DNA, the CDR3 is TGCAGCGCCATCAACAGGGACGACTATGGCTACACCTTC.

The chain carries TRBV5-8 and TRBJ2-1, with a tentative D call TRBD1 (6 bases). The CDR3 spans 18 residues. V lost 0 bases, J lost 8 bases, and 24 bases lay in between. Germline-derived CDR1 and CDR2 are SGHTS and YDEGEE. The CDR3 region has the DNA TGTGCCAGCAGCTTGGTCTCGCAAATAGGGGGTAAAAGGGATGAGCAGTTCTTC. It codes for CASSLVSQIGGKRDEQFF.

The rearrangement links TRBV12-3 or TRBV12-4 to TRBJ1-1; no firm D call. The CDR3 contains 13 residues. V gave up 4 bases and J gave up 9 bases, with 15 bases separating them. The CDR3 sequence is CASSSHGVRKAFF. In DNA, the CDR3 is TGTGCCAGCAGTTCTCACGGGGTTAGGAAAGCTTTCTTT.

The CDR3 DNA follows: TGTGCCAGCAGCCGTAGTCGGGGACTAGCGGACTCCTACGAGCAGTACTTC. Its protein is CASSRSRGLADSYEQYF. The chain employs TRBV9 and TRBJ2-7; the match to TRBD2 covers 11 bases. Unmatched junction bases numbered 9, after V lost 4 bases and J lost 0 bases. Germline V lookup: CDR1 SGDLS, CDR2 YYNGEE. The CDR3 spans 17 residues.

V usage is TRBV9 and J usage is TRBJ2-3; TRBD2 is a possible D gene (8 bases). In germline, CDR1 is SGDLS, CDR2 YYNGEE. The CDR3 runs 16 residues. Trimming took 3 bases from V and 2 from J, leaving 16 bases between them. The CDR3 DNA reads TGTGCCAGCAGCGGAGGGGGCGGGGGGAACACAGATACGCAGTATTTT. Translation gives CASSGGGGGNTDTQYF.

J is TRBJ2-1 and V is TRBV27; TRBD2 matches 9 bases. The CDR3 is 15 residues long. Germline trimming cut 2 bases from V and 6 bases from J; bases unmatched to any gene: 5. CDR1 is MNHEY, CDR2 SMNVEV, per germline (reference sequence). The CDR3 bases are TGTGCCAGCAGTTTAGGGGTAGCGGGAGTCAATGAGCAGTTCTTC. As protein: CASSLGVAGVNEQFF.

This chain uses TRBV28 with TRBJ2-7, with a weak D call TRBD2 (5 bases). Trimming removed 4 bases at V and 6 bases at J, with 10 bases between. Germline CDR1 reads MDHEN; CDR2 reads SYDVKM. The CDR3 is 12 amino acids. The CDR3 sequence: CASSYLSGEQYF. The DNA of the CDR3 is TGTGCCAGCAGTTACCTCAGCGGCGAGCAGTACTTC.

The chain has TRBV28 and TRBJ2-5; a weak D match, TRBD2 (5 bases). CDR1 and CDR2 (germline): MDHEN, SYDVKM. This CDR3 has 13 residues. Trimming stripped 6 bases from V and 5 bases from J, with 13 bases between. CDR3 amino acids: CASSFIGGETQYF. The CDR3 coding sequence is TGTGCCAGCAGCTTTATTGGCGGGGAGACCCAGTACTTC.